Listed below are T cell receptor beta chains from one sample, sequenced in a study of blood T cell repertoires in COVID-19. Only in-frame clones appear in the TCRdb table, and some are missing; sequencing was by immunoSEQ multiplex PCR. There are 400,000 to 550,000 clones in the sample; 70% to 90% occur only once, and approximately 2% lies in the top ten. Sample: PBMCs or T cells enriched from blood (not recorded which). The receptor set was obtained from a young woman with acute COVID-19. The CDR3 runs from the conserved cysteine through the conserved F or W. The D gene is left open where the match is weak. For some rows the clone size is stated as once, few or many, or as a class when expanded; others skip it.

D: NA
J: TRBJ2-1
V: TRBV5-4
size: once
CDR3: CASSLGGPYNEQFF

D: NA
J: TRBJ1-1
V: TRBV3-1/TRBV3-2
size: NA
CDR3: CASSQLPAMTEAFF

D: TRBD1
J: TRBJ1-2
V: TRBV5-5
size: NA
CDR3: CASNSGTGDGYTF

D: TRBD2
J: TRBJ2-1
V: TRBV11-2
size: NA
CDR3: CASRLAGGPYNEQFF

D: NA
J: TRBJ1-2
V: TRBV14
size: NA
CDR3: CASSRVLVGGYTF

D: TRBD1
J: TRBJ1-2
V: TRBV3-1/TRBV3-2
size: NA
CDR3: CASSQRGGGVGTNYGYTF

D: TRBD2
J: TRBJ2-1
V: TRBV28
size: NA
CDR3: CASSSPLAGGRLDEQFF

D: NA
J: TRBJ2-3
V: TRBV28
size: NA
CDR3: CASSMEPGAPSTDTQYF

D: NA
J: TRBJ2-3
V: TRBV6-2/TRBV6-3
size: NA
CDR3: CASSSRRDTQYF

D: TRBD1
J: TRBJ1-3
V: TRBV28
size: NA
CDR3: CASSIPGQGGNTIYF

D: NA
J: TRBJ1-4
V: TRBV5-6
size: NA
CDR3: CASSLEDLQGEKLFF

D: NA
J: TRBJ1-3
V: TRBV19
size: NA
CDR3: CASRPGDKGDGNTIYF

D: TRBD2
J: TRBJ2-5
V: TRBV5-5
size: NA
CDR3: CASSTGTSGAMKTQYF

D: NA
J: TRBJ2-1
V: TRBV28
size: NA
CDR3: CASSLNLGQFF

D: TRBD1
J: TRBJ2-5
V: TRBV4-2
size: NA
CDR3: CASSHLTGGKETQYF

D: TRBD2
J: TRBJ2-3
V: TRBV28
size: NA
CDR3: CASSSTSGSTDTQYF

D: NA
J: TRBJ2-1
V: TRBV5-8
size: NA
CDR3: CASSFEAAFYNEQFF

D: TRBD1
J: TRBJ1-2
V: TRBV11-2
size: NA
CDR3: CASSPMAGTGFTF

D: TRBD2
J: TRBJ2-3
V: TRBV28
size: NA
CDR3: CASSLAGRAGDTQYF

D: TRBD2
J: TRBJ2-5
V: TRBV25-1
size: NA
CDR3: CASSAGLAGWEETQYF

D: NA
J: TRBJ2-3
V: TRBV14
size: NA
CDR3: CASSRWGDTDTQYF

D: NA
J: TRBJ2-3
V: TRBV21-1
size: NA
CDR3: CASSKVRQTSTDTQYF

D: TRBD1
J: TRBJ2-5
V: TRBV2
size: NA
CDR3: CASLDRVKEETQYF

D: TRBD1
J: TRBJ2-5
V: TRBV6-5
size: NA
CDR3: CAESGTGGRETQYF

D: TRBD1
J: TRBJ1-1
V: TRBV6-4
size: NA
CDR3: CASSADRLNTEAFF

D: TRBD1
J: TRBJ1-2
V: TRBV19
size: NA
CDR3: CASSIGQGAHGYTF

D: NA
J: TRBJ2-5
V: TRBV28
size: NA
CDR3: CASSFNLPGKETQYF

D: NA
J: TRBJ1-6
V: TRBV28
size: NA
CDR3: CASRLGINSPLHF

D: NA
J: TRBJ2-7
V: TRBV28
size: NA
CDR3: CASRRARGTAYEQYF

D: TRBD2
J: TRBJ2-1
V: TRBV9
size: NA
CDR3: CASSVVAGGIYNEQFF

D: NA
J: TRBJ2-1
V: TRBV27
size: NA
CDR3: CASSSPQGGVGEQFF

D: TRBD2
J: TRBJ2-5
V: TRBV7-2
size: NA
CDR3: CASSLYGGSRETQYF

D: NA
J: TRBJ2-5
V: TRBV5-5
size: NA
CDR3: CAGGFTGGETQYF

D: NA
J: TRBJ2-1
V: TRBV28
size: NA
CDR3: CASRPPVSYNEQFF

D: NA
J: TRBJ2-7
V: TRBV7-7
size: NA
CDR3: CASRRRLVSGFYEQYF

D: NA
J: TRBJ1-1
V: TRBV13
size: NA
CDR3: CASSSHRTEAFF

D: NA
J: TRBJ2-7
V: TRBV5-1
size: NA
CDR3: CASSLVAGASYEQYF

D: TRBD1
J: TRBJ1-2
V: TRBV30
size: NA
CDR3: CAWSRSQGADGYTF

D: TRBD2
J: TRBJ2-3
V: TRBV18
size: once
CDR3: CASSPPAGGPMDTQYF

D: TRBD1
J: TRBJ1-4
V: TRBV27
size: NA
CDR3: CASRPGTANEKLFF

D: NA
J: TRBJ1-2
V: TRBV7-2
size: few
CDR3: CASSTRTQDGYTF

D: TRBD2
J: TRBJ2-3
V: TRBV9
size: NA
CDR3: CASSTRLADGGDTQYF

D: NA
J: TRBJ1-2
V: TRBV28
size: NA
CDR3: CASRVRGLNRVDYGYTF

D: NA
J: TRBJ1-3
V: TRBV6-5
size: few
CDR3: CASRAENTIYF

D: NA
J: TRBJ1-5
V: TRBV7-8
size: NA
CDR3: CASSLAREGQPQHF

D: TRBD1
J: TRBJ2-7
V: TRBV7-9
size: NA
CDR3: CASSFPGQGSYEQYF

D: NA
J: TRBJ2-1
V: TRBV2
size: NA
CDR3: CAIIQGSEQFF

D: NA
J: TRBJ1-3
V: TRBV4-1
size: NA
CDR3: CASSQEYAGGNTIYF

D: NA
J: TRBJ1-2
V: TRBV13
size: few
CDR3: CASSPPLQAYGYTF

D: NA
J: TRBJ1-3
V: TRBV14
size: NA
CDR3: CASSQWPGAAIYF

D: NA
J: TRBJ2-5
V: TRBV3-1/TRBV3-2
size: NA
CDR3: CASRLPGIQETQYF

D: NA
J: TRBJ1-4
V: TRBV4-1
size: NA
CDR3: CASSPRAGKGEKLFF

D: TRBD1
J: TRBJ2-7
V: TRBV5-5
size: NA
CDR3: CASSRDRANEQYF

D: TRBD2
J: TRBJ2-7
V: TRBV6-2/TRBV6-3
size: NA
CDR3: CASSGLAGDEQYF